What follows are 7 T cell receptor beta chains derived from one specimen sequenced in a study of Ad26.COV2.S vaccination and SARS-CoV-2 variants. Treatment reported: roughly 20 received Ad26.COV2.S at low or high dose, single or two shots; about 5 received placebo; per-sample allocation not given. After the first vaccine or placebo injection, samples were drawn on day 63. Repertoires were generated with immunoSEQ multiplex PCR, while TCRdb's copy carries only in-frame clones and drops some. The table has around 300,000 clones, about nine tenths seen once. The starting material was peripheral blood, obtained in a trial of Ad26.COV2.S vaccine versus placebo. The receptors here all came from a person aged 18 to 65 who received the Ad26.COV2.S COVID-19 vaccine or a placebo.

The chain uses TRBV4-1 and TRBJ2-5; D is uncertain. Trimming removed 0 bases at V and 3 bases at J, with 11 bases between. The CDR3 is made up of 15 amino acids. CDR1 MGHRA and CDR2 YSYEKL come from the germline V gene. The chain's CDR3 is CASSQDRIGEETQYF. CDR3 DNA sequence: TGCGCCAGCAGCCAAGATAGGATCGGAGAAGAGACCCAGTACTTC.

The chain recombines TRBV10-3 with TRBJ1-2; possible D gene TRBD1, 5 bases. V lost 4 bases to trimming and J lost 4 bases, with 10 bases between them. Germline V lookup: CDR1 ENHRY, CDR2 SYGVKD. The CDR3 totals 13 residues. As DNA, the CDR3 is TGTGCCATCAGTGTGGGGGACCCCTATGGCTACACCTTC. Its protein product is CAISVGDPYGYTF.

The V call is TRBV23-1, the J call TRBJ1-6; D is ambiguous. TRBV23-1 is an open reading frame whose function is uncertain. The CDR3 has 13 amino acids. Trimming shortened V by 11 bases and J by 10 bases, and 18 bases separated the two germline ends. CDR3 DNA: TGCGCCCGGCCCGGGCAGGACCCCTCACCCCTCCACTTT. Protein sequence: CARPGQDPSPLHF.

In the case of this clone: The same CDR3 also results from other DNA sequences found in this sample. This chain uses TRBV4-1 with TRBJ2-7; tentative D call: TRBD1 (5 bases). The germline gives CDR1 MGHRA, CDR2 YSYEKL. With 1 base removed from V and 0 bases from J, the gap between germline ends came to 7 bases. The CDR3 is 14 amino acids. The CDR3 here is CASSQVRGSYEQYF. The CDR3 DNA sequence: TGCGCCAGCAGCCAAGTTAGGGGCTCCTACGAGCAGTACTTC.

The rearrangement joins TRBV11-2 to TRBJ1-1; D is possibly TRBD1 (6 bases). Per germline, CDR1 SGHAT and CDR2 FQNNGV. Deletions cut 6 bases from V and 10 bases from J, with 15 bases between. This CDR3 comprises 12 residues. The CDR3 spells CASRNRALGAFF. Here the CDR3 DNA reads TGTGCCAGCAGGAACAGGGCATTGGGAGCTTTCTTT.

The rearrangement links TRBV29-1 to TRBJ2-1; TRBD1 agrees at 8 bases. Germline-derived CDR1 and CDR2 are SQVTM and ANQGSEA. V dropped 6 bases and J dropped 4; count of bases not matched to a gene: 11. The CDR3 sequence is 15 residues long. The CDR3 reads CSVRQGSPTYNEQFF. The CDR3 DNA follows: TGCAGCGTCCGACAGGGGTCCCCAACATACAATGAGCAGTTCTTC.

The V and J genes are TRBV27 and TRBJ2-4; 8 nucleotides line up with TRBD2. V lost 7 bases and J lost 9; bases outside the gene matches: 17. This CDR3 is 16 amino acids long. CDR1 and CDR2 from the germline V gene are MNHEY and SMNVEV (reference sequence). CDR3 residues: CASKGQFGGTRVIQYF. CDR3 DNA sequence: TGTGCCAGCAAAGGACAGTTTGGGGGGACTAGGGTCATTCAGTACTTC.